This T cell receptor beta chain appears in the sequencing data of a study of shared clonotypes between healthy human individuals (dated by TCRdb to about 2020). A note on the overall study: The cohort comprised a couple of women and a few men aged 18 to 49 years. Between about 0.9 and 10 billion PBMCs per donor were obtained by leukapheresis. To increase sequencing depth and limit assay-specific biases, different laboratories used diverse techniques to prepare libraries and sequence TCR repertoires. Per donor, three plates each were used for CD4 naive and CD4 memory, two for CD8 naive, and one for CD8 memory. The study deeply sequenced blood TCR repertoires of about five healthy adults to estimate repertoire size and the extent of clonotype sharing between individuals. The paper's findings and limits, for the study overall: Incomplete sequencing was indicated by rarefaction of sorted-subset datasets, despite the large sequencing depth. The genetic and exposure-history diversity represented was limited by the small number of donors. Naive subsets generally had larger estimated clonotype richness than memory subsets did. When a handful of donors were compared, the shared fraction of clonotypes was about 5.4% for naive CD4, 3.5% to 4% for naive CD8, more than 2% for memory CD4, and 0.4% for memory CD8. Sampling was restricted to blood, and TCR repertoires in tissues likely differ from the TCR repertoires found in blood. Pairwise subsampling led to the expectation that sequencing depth would affect the degree of clonotype sharing among donors. Compared with non-shared clonotypes, the clonotypes found in all four sorted-subset donors had higher generation probabilities.

This clone was seen a few times. The antigen this receptor binds is unknown. Nothing much larger sits one base from this clone, and base qualities are not available. In the same sample, other DNA sequences code for this CDR3. The CDR3 sequence holds 12 residues, the cysteine and phenylalanine included. Solely the CDR3 DNA is kept, with 36 bases framed from the first base. Per the germline V gene (reference sequence), MNHEY is the CDR1 and SMNVEV is the CDR2. Between the V and J ends, shortened by 5 bases and 0 bases respectively, the junction contains 4 bases. Using the deep immunoSEQ assay, multiplex PCR amplified TCR CDR3 regions from genomic DNA. For each cell subset, the extracted genomic DNA was distributed evenly across all wells of several immunoSEQ 96-well plates, and each plate served as one replicate. For sorted subsets, roughly 200 ng of genomic DNA, equivalent to tens of thousands of T cell genomes, went into each replicate PCR. The purified libraries were quantified using a Qubit 3.0 fluorometer, sized with a Bioanalyzer 2100, and then quantified again using the KAPA Library Quantification kit. Every immunoSEQ 96-well plate was sequenced on a separate single-read 150-cycle Illumina NextSeq 550 flow cell. The source study handled its data this way. The immunoSEQ output contained only junctional sequences without quality scores, so filtering could not match that applied to full-length reads. To assign V/J genes and CDR3, sequences were annotated against IMGT germline references using PyIR, a Python wrapper for IgBLAST v1.9. Reads with weak V/J assignments (E-value above 1e-6), missing CDR3, stop codons, out-of-frame junctions, or ambiguous translated residues were removed. V3J clonotypes were defined as sequences sharing an identical inferred V gene, J gene, and CDR3 amino acid sequence. To compute the percentage overlap between repertoires, the number of shared unique clonotypes was divided by the size of the smaller repertoire. Repertoire richness was assessed with RTK rarefaction, the Chao1 estimator, and Recon v2.1 estimates of unobserved clonotypes. For all TCRbeta clonotypes obtained by the gDNA method from a few donors, generation probabilities were computed with OLGA. The table comes from immuneACCESS by way of TCRdb, which keeps in-frame sequences with V and J called. Part of the clones is missing from these tables; in studies checked, under half for an unresolved V gene and the rest for unknown reasons. V and J calls and clone size follow that table, whereas D and trimming were derived from the DNA. Recorded for this sample are about 2.2 million clones; 80% to 95% of them occurred a single time. The ten largest make up over 1.5% of the sample.

For the CD8 naive samples, CD45RO-negative cells were positively selected for CCR7, yielding a CD45RA+CCR7+ population from which TemRA cells were excluded. Donors were healthy HIV-negative adults with no recently reported acute infections or vaccinations. Every donor was a Caucasian adult residing in Nashville, Tennessee, USA. Blood was obtained by leukapheresis, after which PBMCs were separated by Ficoll-Histopaque density gradient centrifugation and cryopreserved in liquid nitrogen vapor phase. Analytical flow cytometry was used to check the purity and quantity of every magnetically sorted T cell population. Genomic DNA was isolated from every sorted fraction and measured by UV absorbance on a Nanodrop 2000c.

The receptor was isolated from a man younger than 35 in good health. Some clones in this sample may be carry-over from other donors' samples. The receptor chain draws on TRBV27 and TRBJ1-1; the D segment cannot be called with confidence. The specimen was naive CD8+ T cells from PBMCs. The sample's cell subset or site label, decoded: CD45RA+CCR7+. The CDR3 sequence is CASSPMNTEAFF. DNA sequence: TGTGCCAGCAGTCCCATGAACACTGAAGCTTTCTTT.